This T cell receptor beta chain was recovered during a study of Ad26.COV2.S vaccination and SARS-CoV-2 variants. Whole-study findings and limits: Considerable breadth of spike-specific CD8+ and CD4+ T cell responses has reportedly been documented following vaccination.

Profiling relied on immunoSEQ multiplex PCR, and the TCRdb table lists in-frame clones only, not all of them. The table lists roughly 350,000 clones, about 85% of them singletons. In its sample, this clone was seen a few times. Its specificity is not known. Treatment meaning: roughly 19 received Ad26.COV2.S at low or high dose, single or two shots; 5 received placebo; per-sample allocation not given. It was on day 63 after the first vaccine or placebo injection that samples were taken. Boston supplied an adult donor aged 18-55 years. The germline gives CDR1 MRHNA, CDR2 SNTAGT. V dropped 1 base and J dropped 0 bases, with 7 bases sitting between them. This CDR3 contains 14 residues.

This TCR came from a person between 18 and 60 years old who received the Ad26.COV2.S COVID-19 vaccine or a placebo. Sequenced material: peripheral blood, taken in a trial of Ad26.COV2.S vaccine versus placebo. This chain connects TRBV6-4 to TRBJ2-7; no firm D call. The CDR3 is CASSDFIGSYEQYF. DNA of the CDR3: TGTGCCAGCAGTGACTTTATCGGCTCCTACGAGCAGTACTTC.